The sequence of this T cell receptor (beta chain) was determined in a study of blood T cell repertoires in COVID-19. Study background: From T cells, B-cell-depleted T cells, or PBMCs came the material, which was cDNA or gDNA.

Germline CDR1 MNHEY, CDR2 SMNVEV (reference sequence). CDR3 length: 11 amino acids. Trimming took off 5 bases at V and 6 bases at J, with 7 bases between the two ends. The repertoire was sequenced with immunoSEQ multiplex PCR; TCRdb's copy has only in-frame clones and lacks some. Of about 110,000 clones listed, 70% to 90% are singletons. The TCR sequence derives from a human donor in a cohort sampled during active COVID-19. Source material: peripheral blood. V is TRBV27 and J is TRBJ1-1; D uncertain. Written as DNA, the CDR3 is TGTGCCAGCAGTCCCCAGGCTGAAGCTTTCTTT. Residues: CASSPQAEAFF.